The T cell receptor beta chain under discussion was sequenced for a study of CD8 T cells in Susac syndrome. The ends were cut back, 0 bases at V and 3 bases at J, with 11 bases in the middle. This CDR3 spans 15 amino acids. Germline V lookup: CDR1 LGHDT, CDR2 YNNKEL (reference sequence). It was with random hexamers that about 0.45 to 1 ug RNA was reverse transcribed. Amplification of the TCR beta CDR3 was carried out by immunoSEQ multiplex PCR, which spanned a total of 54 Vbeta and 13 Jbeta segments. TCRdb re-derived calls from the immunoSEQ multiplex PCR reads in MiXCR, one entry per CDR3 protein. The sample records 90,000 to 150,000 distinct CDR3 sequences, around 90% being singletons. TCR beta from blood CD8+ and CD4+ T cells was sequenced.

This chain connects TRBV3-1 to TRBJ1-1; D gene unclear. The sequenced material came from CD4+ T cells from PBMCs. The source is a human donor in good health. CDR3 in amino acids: CASSQEAVADTEAFF. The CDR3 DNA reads TGTGCCAGCAGCCAAGAAGCAGTCGCTGACACTGAAGCTTTCTTT.